This T cell receptor (beta chain) was sequenced during a study of blood T cell repertoires in COVID-19. Study overall: Samples taken during acute and convalescent COVID-19 were collected in the United States, Italy and Spain. PBMCs, B-cell-depleted T cells, or T cells were the source of the cDNA or gDNA that made up the material.

In the authors' methods: Counts of nucleated cells, estimated from reference gene primer amplification, were obtained. Assay: immunoSEQ multiplex PCR; the TCRdb copy retains only in-frame clones and omits some. V and J calls and clone size come straight from that table; D and trimming were deduced from the DNA. The sample holds some 56,000 clones, roughly 90% seen once. This receptor was obtained from a human donor in a cohort sampled during active COVID-19. The sample consisted of peripheral blood.

The CDR3 sequence is CASSDTANTEAFF. CDR3 DNA sequence: TGCGCCAGCAGTGATACAGCCAACACTGAAGCTTTCTTT. The chain joins TRBV10-2 to TRBJ1-1; D remains unclear. Germline V lookup: CDR1 WSHSY, CDR2 SAAADI. The V end lost 3 bases, the J end lost 2 bases, and 7 bases lay between the germline ends. The CDR3 has 13 amino acids.